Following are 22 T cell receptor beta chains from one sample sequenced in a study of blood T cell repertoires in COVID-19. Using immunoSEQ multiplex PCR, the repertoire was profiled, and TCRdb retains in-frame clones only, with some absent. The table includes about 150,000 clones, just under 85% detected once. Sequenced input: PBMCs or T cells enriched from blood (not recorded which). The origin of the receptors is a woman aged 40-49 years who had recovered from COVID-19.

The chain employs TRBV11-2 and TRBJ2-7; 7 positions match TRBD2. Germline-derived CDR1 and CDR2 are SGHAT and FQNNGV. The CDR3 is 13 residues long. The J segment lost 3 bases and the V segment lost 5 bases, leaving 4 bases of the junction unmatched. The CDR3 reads CASSLGTNYEQYF. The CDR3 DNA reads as TGTGCCAGCAGCCTAGGGACTAACTACGAGCAGTACTTC.

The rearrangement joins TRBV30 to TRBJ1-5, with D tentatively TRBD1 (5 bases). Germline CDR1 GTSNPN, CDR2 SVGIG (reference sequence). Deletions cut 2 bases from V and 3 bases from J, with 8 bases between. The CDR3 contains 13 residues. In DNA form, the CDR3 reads TGTGCCTGGAGTTTAGGGGTCAATCAGCCCCAGCATTTT. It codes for CAWSLGVNQPQHF.

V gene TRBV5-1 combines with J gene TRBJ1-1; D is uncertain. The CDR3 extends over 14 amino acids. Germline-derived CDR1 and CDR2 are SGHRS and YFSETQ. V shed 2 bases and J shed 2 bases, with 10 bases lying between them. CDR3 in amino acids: CASSLPQRNTEAFF. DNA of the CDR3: TGCGCCAGCAGCTTACCACAGAGAAACACTGAAGCTTTCTTT.

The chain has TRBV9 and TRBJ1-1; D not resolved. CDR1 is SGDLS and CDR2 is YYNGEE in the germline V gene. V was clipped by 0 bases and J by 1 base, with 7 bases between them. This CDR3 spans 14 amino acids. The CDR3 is CASSVGRQNTEAFF. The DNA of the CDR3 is TGTGCCAGCAGCGTAGGGCGGCAGAACACTGAAGCTTTCTTT.

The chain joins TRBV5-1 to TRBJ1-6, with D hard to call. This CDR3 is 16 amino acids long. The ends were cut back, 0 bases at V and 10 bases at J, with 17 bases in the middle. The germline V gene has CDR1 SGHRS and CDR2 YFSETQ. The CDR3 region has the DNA TGCGCCAGCAGCTTGGGGCTGTGGGGAGAAGGGTCACCCCTCCACTTT. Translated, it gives CASSLGLWGEGSPLHF.

CDR3 region: CASQKAGGLQETQYF. CDR3 nucleotides: TGCGCCAGCCAAAAAGCGGGGGGACTCCAAGAGACCCAGTACTTC. This chain links TRBV10-2 with TRBJ2-5; 9 positions match TRBD2. The CDR3 spans 15 residues. The trim removed 8 bases at V and 1 base at J, leaving 8 bases unmatched. CDR1 and CDR2 (germline): WSHSY, SAAADI.

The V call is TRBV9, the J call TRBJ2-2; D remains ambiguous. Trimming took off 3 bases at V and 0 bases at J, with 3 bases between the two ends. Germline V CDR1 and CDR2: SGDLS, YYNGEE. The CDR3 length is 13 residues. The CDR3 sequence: CASSASNTGELFF. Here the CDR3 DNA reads TGTGCCAGCAGCGCCTCGAACACCGGGGAGCTGTTTTTT.

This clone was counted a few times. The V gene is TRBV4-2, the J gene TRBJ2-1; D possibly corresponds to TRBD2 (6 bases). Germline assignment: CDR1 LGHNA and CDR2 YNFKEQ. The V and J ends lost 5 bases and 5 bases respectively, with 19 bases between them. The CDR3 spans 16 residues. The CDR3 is CASSTRGAGSDNEQFF. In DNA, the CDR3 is TGTGCCAGCAGCACTCGGGGCGCGGGATCGGACAATGAGCAGTTCTTC.

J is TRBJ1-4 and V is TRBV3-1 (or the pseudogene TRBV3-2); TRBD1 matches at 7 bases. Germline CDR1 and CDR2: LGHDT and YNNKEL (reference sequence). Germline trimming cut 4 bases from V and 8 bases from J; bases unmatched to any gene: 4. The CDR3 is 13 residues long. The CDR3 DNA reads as TGTGCCAGCAGCCTTGGGACAGCCGAAAAACTGTTTTTT. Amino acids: CASSLGTAEKLFF.

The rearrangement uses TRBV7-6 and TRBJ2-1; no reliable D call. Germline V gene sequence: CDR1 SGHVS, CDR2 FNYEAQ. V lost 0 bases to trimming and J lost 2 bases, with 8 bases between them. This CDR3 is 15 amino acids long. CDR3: CASSLAVLPYNEQFF. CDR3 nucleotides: TGTGCCAGCAGCTTAGCGGTACTGCCCTACAATGAGCAGTTCTTC.

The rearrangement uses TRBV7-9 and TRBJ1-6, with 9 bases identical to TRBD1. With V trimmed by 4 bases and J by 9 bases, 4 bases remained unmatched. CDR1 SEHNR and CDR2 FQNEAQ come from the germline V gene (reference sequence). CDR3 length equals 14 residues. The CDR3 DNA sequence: TGTGCCAGCAGCTCGACAGGGGGTGGTTCACCCCTCCACTTT. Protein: CASSSTGGGSPLHF.

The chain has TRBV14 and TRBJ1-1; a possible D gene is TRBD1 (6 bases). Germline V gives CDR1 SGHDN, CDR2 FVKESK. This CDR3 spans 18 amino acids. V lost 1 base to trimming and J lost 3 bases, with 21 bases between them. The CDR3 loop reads CASSQGRYNRDVDTEAFF. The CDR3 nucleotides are TGTGCCAGCAGCCAAGGTCGGTATAACAGGGATGTGGACACTGAAGCTTTCTTT.

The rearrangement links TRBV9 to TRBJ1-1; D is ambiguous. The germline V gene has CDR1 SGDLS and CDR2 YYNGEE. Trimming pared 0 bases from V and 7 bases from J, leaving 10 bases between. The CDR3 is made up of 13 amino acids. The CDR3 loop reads CASSVGGGGEAFF. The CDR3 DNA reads TGTGCCAGCAGCGTAGGAGGAGGAGGTGAAGCTTTCTTT.

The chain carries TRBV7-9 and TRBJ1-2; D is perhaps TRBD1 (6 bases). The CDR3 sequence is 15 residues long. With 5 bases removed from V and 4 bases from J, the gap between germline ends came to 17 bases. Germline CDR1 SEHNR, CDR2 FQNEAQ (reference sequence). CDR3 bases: TGTGCCAGCAGCCGCACAGGGATGGGTTCCTATGGCTACACCTTC. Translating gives CASSRTGMGSYGYTF.

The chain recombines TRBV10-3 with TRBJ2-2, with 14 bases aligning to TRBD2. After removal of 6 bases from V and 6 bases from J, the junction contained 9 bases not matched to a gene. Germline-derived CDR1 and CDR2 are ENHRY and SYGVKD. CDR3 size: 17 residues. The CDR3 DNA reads TGTGCCATCAGCCCGACTAGCGGGGGGGCCTTGCCCGGGGAGCTGTTTTTT. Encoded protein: CAISPTSGGALPGELFF.

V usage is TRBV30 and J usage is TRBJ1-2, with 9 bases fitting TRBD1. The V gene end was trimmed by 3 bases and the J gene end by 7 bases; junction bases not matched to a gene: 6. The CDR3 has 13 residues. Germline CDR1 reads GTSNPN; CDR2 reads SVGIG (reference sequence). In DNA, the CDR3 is TGTGCCTGGAGGGGGACAGGGAATGGTGGCTACACCTTC. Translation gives CAWRGTGNGGYTF.

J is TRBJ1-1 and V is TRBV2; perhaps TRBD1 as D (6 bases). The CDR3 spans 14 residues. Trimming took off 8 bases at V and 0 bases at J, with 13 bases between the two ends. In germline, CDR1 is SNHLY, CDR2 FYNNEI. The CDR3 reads CASRNRDLNTEAFF. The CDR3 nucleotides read TGTGCCAGCCGAAACAGGGACCTGAACACTGAAGCTTTCTTT.

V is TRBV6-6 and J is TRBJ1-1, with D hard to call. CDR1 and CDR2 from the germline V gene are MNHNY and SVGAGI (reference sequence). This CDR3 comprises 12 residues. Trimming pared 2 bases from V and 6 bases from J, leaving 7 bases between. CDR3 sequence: CASSYGESEAFF. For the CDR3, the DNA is TGTGCCAGCAGTTACGGGGAGTCTGAAGCTTTCTTT.

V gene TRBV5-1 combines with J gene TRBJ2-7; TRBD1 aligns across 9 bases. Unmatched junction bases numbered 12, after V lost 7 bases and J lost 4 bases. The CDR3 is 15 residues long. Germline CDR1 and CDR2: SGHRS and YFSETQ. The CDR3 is CASQSWTGDNYEQYF. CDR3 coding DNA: TGCGCCAGCCAATCGTGGACAGGGGACAATTACGAGCAGTACTTC.

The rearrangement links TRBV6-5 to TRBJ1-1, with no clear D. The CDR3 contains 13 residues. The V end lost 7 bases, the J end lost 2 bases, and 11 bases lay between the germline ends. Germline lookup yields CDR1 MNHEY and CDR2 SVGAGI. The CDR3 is CASTREINTEAFF. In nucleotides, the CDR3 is TGTGCCAGCACCCGAGAAATTAACACTGAAGCTTTCTTT.

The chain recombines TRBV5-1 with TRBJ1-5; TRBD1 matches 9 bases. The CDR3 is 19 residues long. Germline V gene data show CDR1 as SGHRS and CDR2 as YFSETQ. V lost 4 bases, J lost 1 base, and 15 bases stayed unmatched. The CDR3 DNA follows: TGCGCCAGCAGCACCCGCCGGGACAGGGCTGGGGAAAGCAATCAGCCCCAGCATTTT. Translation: CASSTRRDRAGESNQPQHF.

CDR3 protein: CASSSGQKTYGYTF. Here the CDR3 DNA reads TGCGCCAGCAGCTCCGGACAGAAAACCTATGGCTACACCTTC. This chain joins TRBV5-1 and TRBJ1-2; TRBD1 might be the D (6 bases). Trimming took off 3 bases at V and 4 bases at J, with 13 bases between the two ends. The germline CDR1 and CDR2 sequences are SGHRS and YFSETQ. CDR3 length: 14 residues. The full variable domain, with the rest looked up from reference TRBV5-1 and TRBJ1-2, is KAGVTQTPRYLIKTRGQQVTLSCSPISGHRSVSWYQQTPGQGLQFLFEYFSETQRNKGNFPGRFSGRQFSNSRSEMNVSTLELGDSALYLCASSSGQKTYGYTFGSGTRLTVV.